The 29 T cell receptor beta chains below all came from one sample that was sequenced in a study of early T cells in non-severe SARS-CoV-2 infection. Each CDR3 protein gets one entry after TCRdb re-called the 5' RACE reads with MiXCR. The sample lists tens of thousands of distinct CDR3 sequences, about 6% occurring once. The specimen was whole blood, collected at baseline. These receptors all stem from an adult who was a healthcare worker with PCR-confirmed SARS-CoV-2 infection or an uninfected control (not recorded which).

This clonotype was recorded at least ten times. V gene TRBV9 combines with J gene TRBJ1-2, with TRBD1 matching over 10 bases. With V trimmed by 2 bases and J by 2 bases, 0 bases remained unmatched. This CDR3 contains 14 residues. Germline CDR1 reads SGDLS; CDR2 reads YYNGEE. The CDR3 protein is CASSVGQGNYGYTF. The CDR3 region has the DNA TGTGCCAGCAGCGTGGGACAGGGGAACTATGGCTACACCTTC.

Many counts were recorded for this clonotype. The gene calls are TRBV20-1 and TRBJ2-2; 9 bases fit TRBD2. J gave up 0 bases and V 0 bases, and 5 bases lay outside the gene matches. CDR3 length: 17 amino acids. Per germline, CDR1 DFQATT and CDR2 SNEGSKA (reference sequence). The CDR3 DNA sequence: TGCAGTGCTAGAGATGTCCTAGCGGGGTCGAACACCGGGGAGCTGTTTTTT. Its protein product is CSARDVLAGSNTGELFF.

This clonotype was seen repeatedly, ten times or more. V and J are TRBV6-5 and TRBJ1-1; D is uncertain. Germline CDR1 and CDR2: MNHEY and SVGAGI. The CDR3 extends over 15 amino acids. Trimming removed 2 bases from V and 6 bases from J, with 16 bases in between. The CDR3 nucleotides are TGTGCCAGCAGTTACCGAAATATGGGGAAAGCTGAAGCTTTCTTT. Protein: CASSYRNMGKAEAFF.

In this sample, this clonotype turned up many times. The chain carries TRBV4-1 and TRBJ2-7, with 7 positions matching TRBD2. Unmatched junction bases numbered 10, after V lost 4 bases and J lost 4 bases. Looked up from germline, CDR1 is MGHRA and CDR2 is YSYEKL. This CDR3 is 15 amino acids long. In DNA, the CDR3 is TGCGCCAGCAGCCTGGCGGGAGCTCGGGATTACGAGCAGTACTTC. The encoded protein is CASSLAGARDYEQYF.

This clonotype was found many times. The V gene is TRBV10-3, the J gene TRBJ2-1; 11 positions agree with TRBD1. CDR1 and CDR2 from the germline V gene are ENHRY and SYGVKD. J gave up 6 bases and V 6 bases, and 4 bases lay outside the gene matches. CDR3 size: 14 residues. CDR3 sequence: CAIRTGTGGNEQFF. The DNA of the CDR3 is TGTGCCATCAGAACCGGGACAGGGGGCAATGAGCAGTTCTTC.

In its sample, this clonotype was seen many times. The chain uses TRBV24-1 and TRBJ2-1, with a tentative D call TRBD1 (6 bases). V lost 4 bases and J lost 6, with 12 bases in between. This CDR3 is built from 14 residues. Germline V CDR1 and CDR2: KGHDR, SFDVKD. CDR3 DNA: TGTGCCACCAGTGACCCGATACAGGGCAATGAGCAGTTCTTC. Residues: CATSDPIQGNEQFF.

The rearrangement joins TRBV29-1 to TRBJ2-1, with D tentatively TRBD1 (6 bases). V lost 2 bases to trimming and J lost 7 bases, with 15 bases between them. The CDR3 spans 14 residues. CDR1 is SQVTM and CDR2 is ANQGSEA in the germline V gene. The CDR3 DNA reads TGCAGCGTTGAAAAGAGACAGGCAGGGAATGAGCAGTTCTTC. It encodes CSVEKRQAGNEQFF.

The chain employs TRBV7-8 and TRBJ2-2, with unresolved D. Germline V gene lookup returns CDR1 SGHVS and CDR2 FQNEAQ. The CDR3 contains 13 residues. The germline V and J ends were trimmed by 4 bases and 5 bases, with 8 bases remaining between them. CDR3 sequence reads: CASSWSRTGELFF. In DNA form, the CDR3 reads TGTGCCAGCAGCTGGTCTCGTACCGGGGAGCTGTTTTTT.

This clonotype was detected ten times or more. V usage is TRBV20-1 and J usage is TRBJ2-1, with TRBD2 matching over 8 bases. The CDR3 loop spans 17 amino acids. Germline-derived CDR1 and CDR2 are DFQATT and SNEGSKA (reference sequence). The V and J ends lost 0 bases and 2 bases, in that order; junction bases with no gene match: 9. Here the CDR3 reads CSAREPLLAATYNEQFF. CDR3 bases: TGCAGTGCTAGAGAACCGTTACTAGCGGCTACCTACAATGAGCAGTTCTTC.

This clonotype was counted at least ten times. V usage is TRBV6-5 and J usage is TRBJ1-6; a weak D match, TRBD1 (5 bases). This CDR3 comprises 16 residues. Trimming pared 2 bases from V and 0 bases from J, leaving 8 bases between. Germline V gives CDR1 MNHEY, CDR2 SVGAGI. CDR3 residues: CASSYGGSSYNSPLHF. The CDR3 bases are TGTGCCAGCAGTTACGGGGGTAGCTCCTATAATTCACCCCTCCACTTT.

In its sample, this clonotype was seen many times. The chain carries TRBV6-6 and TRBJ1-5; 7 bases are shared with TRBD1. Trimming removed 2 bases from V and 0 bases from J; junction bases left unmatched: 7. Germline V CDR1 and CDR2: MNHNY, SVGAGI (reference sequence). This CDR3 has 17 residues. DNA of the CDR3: TGTGCCAGCAGTTACGGGGGGGGGACAGATAGCAATCAGCCCCAGCATTTT. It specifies CASSYGGGTDSNQPQHF.

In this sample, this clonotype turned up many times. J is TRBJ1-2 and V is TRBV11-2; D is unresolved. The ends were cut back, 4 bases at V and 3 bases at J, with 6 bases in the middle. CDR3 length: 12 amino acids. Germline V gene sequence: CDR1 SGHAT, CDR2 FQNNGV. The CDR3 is CASSSMDYGYTF. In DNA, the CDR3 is TGTGCCAGCAGCTCTATGGACTATGGCTACACCTTC.

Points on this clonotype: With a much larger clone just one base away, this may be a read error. The CDR3 region has the DNA TGTGTCAGCAGCCAACCGGGACAGGGGGCTAGGGAGCAGTACTTC. The encoded protein is CVSSQPGQGAREQYF. The rearrangement joins TRBV4-2 to TRBJ2-7, with TRBD1 matching 12 bases. This CDR3 has 15 residues. Germline V gene data show CDR1 as LGHNA and CDR2 as YNFKEQ.

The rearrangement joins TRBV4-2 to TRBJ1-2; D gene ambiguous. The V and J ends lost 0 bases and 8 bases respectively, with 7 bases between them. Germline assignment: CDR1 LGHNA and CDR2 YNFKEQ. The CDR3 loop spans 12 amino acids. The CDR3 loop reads CASSQDVWGYTF. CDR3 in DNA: TGTGCCAGCAGCCAAGATGTGTGGGGCTACACCTTC.

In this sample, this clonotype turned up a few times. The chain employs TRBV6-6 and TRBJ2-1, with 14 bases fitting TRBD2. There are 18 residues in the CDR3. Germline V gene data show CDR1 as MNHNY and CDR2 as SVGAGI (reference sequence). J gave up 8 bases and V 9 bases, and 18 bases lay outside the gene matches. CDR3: CASDRAGTSGRRGDEQFF. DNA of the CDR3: TGTGCCAGTGACCGAGCCGGGACTAGCGGGAGACGTGGGGATGAGCAGTTCTTC.

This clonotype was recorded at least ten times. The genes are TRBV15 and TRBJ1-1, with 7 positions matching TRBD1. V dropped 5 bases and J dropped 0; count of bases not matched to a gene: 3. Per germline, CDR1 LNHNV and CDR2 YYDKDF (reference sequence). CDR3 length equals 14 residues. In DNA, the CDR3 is TGTGCCACCAGCGGACAGGATATGAACACTGAAGCTTTCTTT. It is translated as CATSGQDMNTEAFF.

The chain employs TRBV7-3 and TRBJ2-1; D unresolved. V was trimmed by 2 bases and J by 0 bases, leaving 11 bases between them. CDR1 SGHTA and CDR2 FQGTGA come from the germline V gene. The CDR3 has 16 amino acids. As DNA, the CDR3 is TGTGCCAGCAGCTTAGGCGGAACGCTCTCCTACAATGAGCAGTTCTTC. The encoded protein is CASSLGGTLSYNEQFF.

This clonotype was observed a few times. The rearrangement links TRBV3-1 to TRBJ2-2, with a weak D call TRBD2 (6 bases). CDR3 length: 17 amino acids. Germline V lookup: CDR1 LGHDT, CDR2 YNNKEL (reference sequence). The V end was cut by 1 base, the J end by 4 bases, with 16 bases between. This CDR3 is CASSQGEVRRSTGELFF. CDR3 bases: TGTGCCAGCAGCCAAGGGGAGGTCCGCCGGTCCACCGGGGAGCTGTTTTTT.

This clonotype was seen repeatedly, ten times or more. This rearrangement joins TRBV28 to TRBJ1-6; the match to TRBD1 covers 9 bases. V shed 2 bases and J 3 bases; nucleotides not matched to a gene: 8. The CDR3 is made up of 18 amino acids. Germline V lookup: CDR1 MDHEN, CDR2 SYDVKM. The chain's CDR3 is CASSLSGQGIDYNSPLHF. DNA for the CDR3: TGTGCCAGCAGTTTAAGCGGACAGGGGATTGACTATAATTCACCCCTCCACTTT. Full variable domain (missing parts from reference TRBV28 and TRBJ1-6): DVKVTQSSRYLVKRTGEKVFLECVQDMDHENMFWYRQDPGLGLRLIYFSYDVKMKEKGDIPEGYSVSREKKERFSLILESASTNQTSMYLCASSLSGQGIDYNSPLHFGNGTRLTVT.

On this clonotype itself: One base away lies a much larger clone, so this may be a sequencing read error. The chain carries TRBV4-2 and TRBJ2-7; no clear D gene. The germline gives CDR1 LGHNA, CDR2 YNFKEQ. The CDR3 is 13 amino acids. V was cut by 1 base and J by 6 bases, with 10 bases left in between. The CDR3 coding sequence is TGTGCCAGCAGCCAAGGGTCCAACTGCGAGCAGTACTTC. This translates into CASSQGSNCEQYF.

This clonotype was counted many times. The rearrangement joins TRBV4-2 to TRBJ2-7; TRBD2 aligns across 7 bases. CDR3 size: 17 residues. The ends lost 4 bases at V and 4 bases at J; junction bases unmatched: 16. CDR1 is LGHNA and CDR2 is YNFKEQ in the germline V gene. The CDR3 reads CASSLNPGGGVKYEQYF. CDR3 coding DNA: TGTGCCAGCAGCCTTAACCCAGGCGGGGGAGTAAAATACGAGCAGTACTTC.

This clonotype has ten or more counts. Here the CDR3 reads CASSFRDSHANTEAFF. The DNA of the CDR3 is TGTGCCAGCAGTTTTCGAGACAGCCACGCGAACACTGAAGCTTTCTTT. The V call is TRBV27, the J call TRBJ1-1; TRBD1 is a possible D gene (5 bases). The CDR3 extends over 16 amino acids. Germline V gene sequence: CDR1 MNHEY, CDR2 SMNVEV (reference sequence). V lost 3 bases, J lost 1 base, and 15 bases lay in between.

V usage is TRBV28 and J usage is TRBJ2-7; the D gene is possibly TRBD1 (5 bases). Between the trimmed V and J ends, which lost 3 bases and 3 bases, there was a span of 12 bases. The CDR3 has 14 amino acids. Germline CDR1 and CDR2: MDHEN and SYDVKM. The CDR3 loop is CASSFRRQGYEQYF. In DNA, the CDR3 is TGTGCCAGCAGTTTCCGGCGCCAGGGCTACGAGCAGTACTTC.

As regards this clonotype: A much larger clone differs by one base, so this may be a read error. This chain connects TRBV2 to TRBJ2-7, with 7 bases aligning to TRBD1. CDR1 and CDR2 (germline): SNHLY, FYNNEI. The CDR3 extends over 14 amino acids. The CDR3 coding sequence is TGTGACAGCAGTTTACAGGGGATTCCCTACGAGCAGTACTTC. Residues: CDSSLQGIPYEQYF.

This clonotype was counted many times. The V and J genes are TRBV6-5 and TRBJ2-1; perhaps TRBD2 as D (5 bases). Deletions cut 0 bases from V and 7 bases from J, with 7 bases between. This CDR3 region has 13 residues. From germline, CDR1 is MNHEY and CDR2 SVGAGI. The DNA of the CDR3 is TGTGCCAGCAGTTACTCCGGGGAGAATGAGCAGTTCTTC. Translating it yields CASSYSGENEQFF.

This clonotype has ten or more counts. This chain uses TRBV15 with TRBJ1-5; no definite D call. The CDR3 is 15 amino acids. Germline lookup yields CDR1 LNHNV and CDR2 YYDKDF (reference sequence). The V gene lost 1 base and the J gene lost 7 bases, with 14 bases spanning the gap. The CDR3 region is CATSRVRAVGQPQHF. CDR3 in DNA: TGTGCCACCAGCAGAGTAAGGGCGGTGGGGCAGCCCCAGCATTTT. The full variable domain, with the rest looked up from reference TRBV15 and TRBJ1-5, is DAMVIQNPRYQVTQFGKPVTLSCSQTLNHNVMYWYQQKSSQAPKLLFHYYDKDFNNEADTPDNFQSRRPNTSFCFLDIRSPGLGDTAMYLCATSRVRAVGQPQHFGDGTRLSIL.

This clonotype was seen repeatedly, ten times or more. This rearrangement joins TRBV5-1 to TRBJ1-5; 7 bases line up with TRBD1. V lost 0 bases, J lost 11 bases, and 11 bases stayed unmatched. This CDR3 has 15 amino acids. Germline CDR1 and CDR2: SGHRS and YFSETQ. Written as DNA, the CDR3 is TGCGCCAGCAGCTTGGGGACAGGTTCCTTGGGGGCCCAGCATTTT. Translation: CASSLGTGSLGAQHF. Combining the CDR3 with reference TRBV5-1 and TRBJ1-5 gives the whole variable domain KAGVTQTPRYLIKTRGQQVTLSCSPISGHRSVSWYQQTPGQGLQFLFEYFSETQRNKGNFPGRFSGRQFSNSRSEMNVSTLELGDSALYLCASSLGTGSLGAQHFGDGTRLSIL.

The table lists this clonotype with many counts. The CDR3 nucleotides read TGTGCCAGTAGACCGGGACAGTATGAAAAACTGTTTTTT. This gives the protein CASRPGQYEKLFF. The genes are TRBV19 and TRBJ1-4, with 7 bases fitting TRBD1. Losses at the gene ends were 6 bases for V and 6 bases for J; bases not matched to a gene: 4. Germline-derived CDR1 and CDR2 are LNHDA and SQIVND (reference sequence). The length of the CDR3 is 13 residues.

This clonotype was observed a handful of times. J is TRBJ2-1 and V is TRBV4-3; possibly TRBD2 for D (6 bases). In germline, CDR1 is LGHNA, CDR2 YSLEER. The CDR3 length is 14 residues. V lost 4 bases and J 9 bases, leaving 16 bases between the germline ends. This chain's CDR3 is CASSREAGSGEQFF. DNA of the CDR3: TGCGCCAGCAGCCGGGAGGCCGGGTCCGGTGAGCAGTTCTTC.